This is a list of T cell receptor beta chains from one sample in a study of radiation and T cells in renal cell carcinoma. Clones were sequenced by immunoSEQ multiplex PCR, and TCRdb holds only the in-frame ones, with some missing. Of about 90,000 clones listed, 84% are singletons. Specimen: blood, collected from a patient whose treatment included radiotherapy and nephrectomy. These receptors originate from a man between 60 and 75 years old with renal cell carcinoma. The CDR3 runs from the conserved cysteine through the conserved F or W. The D gene is left open where the match is weak. Not all rows give a size; the values are once, few, many and, for expanded clones, a class.

TRBV7-9	TRBD1	few	TRBJ2-1	TGTGCCAGCAGCTTATCAGGGGGCAATGAGCAGTTCTTC	CASSLSGGNEQFF
TRBV10-2	-	-	TRBJ2-2	TGCGCCAGCAGTGAGGGTCCAGGGAAGGTGACCGGGGAGCTGTTTTTT	CASSEGPGKVTGELFF
TRBV7-9	-	-	TRBJ2-1	TGTGCCAGCAGCTTAGAGTTTGGGGGCTTAAATAGTAATGAGCAGTTCTTC	CASSLEFGGLNSNEQFF
TRBV19	TRBD1	-	TRBJ1-4	TGTGCCAGTAGCTCCGCAGGGGGCTCCCTCAATGAAAAACTGTTTTTT	CASSSAGGSLNEKLFF
TRBV21-1	-	-	TRBJ2-1	TGTGCCAGCAGCAAAAGGGTGGGCGGGAAGGACTCCTACAATGAGCAGTTCTTC	CASSKRVGGKDSYNEQFF
TRBV7-9	-	-	TRBJ2-7	TGTGCCAGCAGCTTAGCAGGCTTTGGATCCTACGAGCAGTACTTC	CASSLAGFGSYEQYF
TRBV5-1	TRBD2	-	TRBJ2-5	TGCGCCAGCAGCCCAGTAGCGGGAGGGCCAGAGACCCAGTACTTC	CASSPVAGGPETQYF
TRBV28	TRBD1	-	TRBJ1-2	TGTGCCAGCACATCATGGGACAGGGGAATTAGCGACTATGGCTACACCTTC	CASTSWDRGISDYGYTF
TRBV29-1	TRBD2	-	TRBJ2-2	TGCAGCGCCTCTGCGGGAGCGACGGAAAGAGGCGGGGAGCTGTTTTTT	CSASAGATERGGELFF
TRBV5-1	TRBD1	-	TRBJ2-2	TGCGCCAGCAATCAGGGGGCCGACACCGGGGAGCTGTTTTTT	CASNQGADTGELFF
TRBV7-2	TRBD2	-	TRBJ2-1	TGTGCCAGCAGCTTGGGACTAGGGAACAATGAGCAGTTCTTC	CASSLGLGNNEQFF
TRBV10-3	TRBD2	-	TRBJ2-7	TGTGCCATCAGTGATTCGATTAGGGGAGGGTACGAGCAGTACTTC	CAISDSIRGGYEQYF
TRBV7-2	TRBD1	few	TRBJ1-5	TGTGCCAGCAGCTCGAGGACAGGGGGCAATCAGCCCCAGCATTTT	CASSSRTGGNQPQHF
TRBV9	-	-	TRBJ1-1	TGTGCCAGCAGCGTAGAGGGGAGGGAAGCTTTCTTT	CASSVEGREAFF
TRBV7-2	TRBD1	-	TRBJ1-4	TGTGCCAGCAGCTCCGACAGGGGAGGAGAAAAACTGTTTTTT	CASSSDRGGEKLFF
TRBV4-1	TRBD1	-	TRBJ1-3	TGCGCCAGCAGCCGACAGGGCCTATCCCTCTCTGGAAACACCATATATTTT	CASSRQGLSLSGNTIYF
TRBV4-3	-	-	TRBJ1-1	TGCGCCAGCAGCCAGGGAGGCAGGAGCCCACACACTGAAGCTTTCTTT	CASSQGGRSPHTEAFF
TRBV7-8	-	-	TRBJ1-1	TGTGCCAGCAGCACCCGGGACTTTGTTGCTGAAGCTTTCTTT	CASSTRDFVAEAFF
TRBV4-2	-	-	TRBJ2-1	TGTGCCAGCAGCCAATTCTCCGGGACTGGGGCCAAATACAATGAGCAGTTCTTC	CASSQFSGTGAKYNEQFF
TRBV6-5	-	-	TRBJ1-3	TGTGCCAGCAGTTACTCGGCGGTCTCTGGAAACACCATATATTTT	CASSYSAVSGNTIYF
TRBV7-2	TRBD1	few	TRBJ1-3	TGTGCCAGCAGCTTGGGACAGGCCTGGGGCACCATATATTTT	CASSLGQAWGTIYF
TRBV4-1	TRBD1	-	TRBJ1-2	TGCGCCCAGCCCGGGACAGGGAATGGCTACACCTTC	CAQPGTGNGYTF
TRBV19	-	-	TRBJ1-2	TGTGCCAGTAGTGAATCCCGTCGGGGCTACACCTTC	CASSESRRGYTF
TRBV10-2	TRBD2	-	TRBJ2-5	TGCGCCAGCAGTGGTGGAAGAACTAGCGGTTTAGTGACCCAGTACTTC	CASSGGRTSGLVTQYF